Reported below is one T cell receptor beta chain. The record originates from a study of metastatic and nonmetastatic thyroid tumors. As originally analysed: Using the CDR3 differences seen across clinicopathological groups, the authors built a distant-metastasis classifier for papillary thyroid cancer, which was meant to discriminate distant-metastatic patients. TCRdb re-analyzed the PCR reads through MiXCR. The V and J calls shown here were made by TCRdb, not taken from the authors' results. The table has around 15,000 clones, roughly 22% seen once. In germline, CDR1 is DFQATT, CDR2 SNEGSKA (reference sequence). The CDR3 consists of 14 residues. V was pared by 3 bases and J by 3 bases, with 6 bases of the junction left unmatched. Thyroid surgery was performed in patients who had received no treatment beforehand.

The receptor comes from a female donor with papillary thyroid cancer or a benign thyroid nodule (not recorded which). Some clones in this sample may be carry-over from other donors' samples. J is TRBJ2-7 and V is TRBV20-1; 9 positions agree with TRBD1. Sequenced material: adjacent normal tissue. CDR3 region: CSARGGTGYYEQYF. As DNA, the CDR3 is TGCAGTGCTAGGGGTGGGACAGGGTACTACGAGCAGTACTTC.